Following are 15 T cell receptor beta chains from one sample sequenced in a study of cytomegalovirus exposure and HLA in healthy donors. It was with 60 Vbeta and 13 Jbeta primers that the PCR ran. Assay used: immunoSEQ multiplex PCR; TCRdb lists only in-frame clones, some missing. This sample yields around 80,000 clones, of which more than 60% are seen a single time; 5.5% to 7% belongs to the top ten. What was sequenced was PBMCs. The origin of the receptors is a man between 18 and 35 years old in good health and CMV-seropositive.

This clone is a singleton in its sample. This sequence joins TRBV21-1 and TRBJ2-7; the DNA was not used to check the table's D call, TRBD2. TRBV21-1 constitutes a pseudogene. This CDR3 is 15 amino acids long. The CDR3 spells CASSKVAGHLYEQYF. The CDR3 nucleotides are TGTGCCAGCAGCAAAGTAGCGGGACACTTGTACGAGCAGTACTTC.

The chain employs TRBV15 and TRBJ1-4; no definite D call. This CDR3 spans 12 amino acids. Trimming took off 6 bases at V and 5 bases at J, with 7 bases between the two ends. The germline CDR1 and CDR2 sequences are LNHNV and YYDKDF (reference sequence). CDR3 nucleotides: TGTGCCACCAGTGGCCCGAATGAAAAACTGTTTTTT. The encoded protein is CATSGPNEKLFF.

The CDR3, as DNA: TGTGCCATCAGTGAACGACAGGTGGTGGACACCATATATTTT. It is translated as CAISERQVVDTIYF. The chain couples TRBV10-3 to TRBJ1-3; TRBD1 might be the D (6 bases). Germline CDR1 and CDR2: ENHRY and SYGVKD. The germline V and J ends were trimmed by 3 bases and 8 bases, with 14 bases remaining between them. This CDR3 contains 14 residues.

This chain joins TRBV11-2 and TRBJ1-5; D gene ambiguous. Germline lookup yields CDR1 SGHAT and CDR2 FQNNGV. The CDR3 is 16 amino acids. The V gene lost 3 bases and the J gene lost 4 bases, with 16 bases spanning the gap. CDR3 coding DNA: TGTGCCAGCAGCTTGGGAGCGGGCGTGTGGAATCAGCCCCAGCATTTT. Residues: CASSLGAGVWNQPQHF. Supplemented by reference TRBV11-2 and TRBJ1-5, the full variable domain reads EAGVAQSPRYKIIEKRQSVAFWCNPISGHATLYWYQQILGQGPKLLIQFQNNGVVDDSQLPKDRFSAERLKGVDSTLKIQPAKLEDSAVYLCASSLGAGVWNQPQHFGDGTRLSIL.

This clone appeared a few times. The CDR3 sequence is CASSPHSGKSYNEQFF. The CDR3 DNA reads TGTGCCAGCAGCCCGCATAGCGGGAAGTCCTACAATGAGCAGTTCTTC. The chain recombines TRBV11-2 with TRBJ2-1; 8 nucleotides line up with TRBD2. V lost 5 bases, J lost 1 base, and 7 bases stayed unmatched. The CDR3 has 16 amino acids. Per the germline V gene, CDR1 is SGHAT and CDR2 is FQNNGV.

The rearrangement uses TRBV10-2 and TRBJ2-7; tentative D call: TRBD2 (6 bases). This CDR3 is 12 amino acids long. Trimming stripped 8 bases from V and 5 bases from J, with 13 bases between. Germline V gene sequence: CDR1 WSHSY, CDR2 SAAADI. Here the CDR3 DNA reads TGCGCCAGCTGGATTGCGGGGCACGAGCAGTACTTC. This encodes CASWIAGHEQYF.

The V and J genes are TRBV6-5 and TRBJ2-1; possibly TRBD2 for D (5 bases). Germline values: CDR1 MNHEY, CDR2 SVGAGI. V was pared by 10 bases and J by 7 bases, with 17 bases between. The CDR3 is 13 amino acids. CDR3 bases: TGTGCCACCGTAGGGAGCGACGAAAATGAGCAGTTCTTC. Its protein is CATVGSDENEQFF.

This clone has a single count. The V call is TRBV15, the J call TRBJ2-7; 7 bases match TRBD2. After removal of 5 bases from V and 6 bases from J, the junction contained 7 bases not matched to a gene. In germline, CDR1 is LNHNV, CDR2 YYDKDF (reference sequence). The CDR3 is 13 residues long. CDR3 nucleotide sequence: TGTGCCACCAGCCCAGGGACTACCCTCGAGCAGTACTTC. It is translated as CATSPGTTLEQYF.

V gene TRBV2 combines with J gene TRBJ2-7; TRBD1 agrees at 7 bases. The CDR3 runs 14 residues. V was clipped by 6 bases and J by 4 bases; unmatched bases: 9. Germline CDR1 is SNHLY and CDR2 is FYNNEI. The CDR3 sequence: CASSADRVAYEQYF. In nucleotides, the CDR3 is TGTGCCAGCAGCGCAGACAGGGTTGCGTACGAGCAGTACTTC.

The gene calls are TRBV5-1 and TRBJ2-7, with TRBD2 matching over 7 bases. The CDR3 has 16 amino acids. Germline V gene data show CDR1 as SGHRS and CDR2 as YFSETQ. Trimming cost V 0 bases and J 9 bases; bases outside gene matches: 15. CDR3 in DNA: TGCGCCAGCAGCTTGGAGGCGGGGGTCCCATTGTTGGGGCAGTACTTC. Residues: CASSLEAGVPLLGQYF. Full variable domain (rest looked up from reference TRBV5-1 and TRBJ2-7): KAGVTQTPRYLIKTRGQQVTLSCSPISGHRSVSWYQQTPGQGLQFLFEYFSETQRNKGNFPGRFSGRQFSNSRSEMNVSTLELGDSALYLCASSLEAGVPLLGQYFGPGTRLTVT.

This clone was counted between two and nine times. The chain has TRBV28 and TRBJ2-3; 10 bases fit TRBD2. The V segment lost 2 bases and the J segment 8 bases; nucleotides outside the gene matches: 4. CDR3 length: 14 amino acids. The germline V gene has CDR1 MDHEN and CDR2 SYDVKM. The CDR3 sequence is CASSLLAGAPTQYF. The CDR3 nucleotides read TGTGCCAGCAGTTTACTAGCGGGAGCTCCTACGCAGTATTTT.

The rearrangement uses TRBV29-1 and TRBJ1-1, with no clear D. Germline V lookup: CDR1 SQVTM, CDR2 ANQGSEA. CDR3 length equals 12 residues. Trimming shortened V by 0 bases and J by 7 bases, and 9 bases separated the two germline ends. The chain's CDR3 is CSVEEWAVEAFF. In DNA form, the CDR3 reads TGCAGCGTTGAAGAATGGGCCGTTGAAGCTTTCTTT.

The genes are TRBV6-5 and TRBJ1-1; tentatively, D is TRBD1 (6 bases). V was clipped by 0 bases and J by 5 bases, with 13 bases between them. The CDR3 runs 15 residues. Germline assignment: CDR1 MNHEY and CDR2 SVGAGI. The CDR3 sequence is CASSYSYRVGTEAFF. Written as DNA, the CDR3 is TGTGCCAGCAGTTACTCATACAGGGTAGGGACTGAAGCTTTCTTT.

The CDR3 bases are TGCGCCAGCAGCTTGGATTACTCTAGCACAGATACGCAGTATTTT. Its translation: CASSLDYSSTDTQYF. The chain joins TRBV5-1 to TRBJ2-3; D call uncertain. Trimming removed 0 bases from V and 0 bases from J, with 8 bases in between. CDR3 size: 15 residues. Germline assignment: CDR1 SGHRS and CDR2 YFSETQ.

The genes are TRBV6-5 and TRBJ2-7; TRBD2 matches at 7 bases. After removal of 7 bases from V and 6 bases from J, the junction contained 6 bases not matched to a gene. The CDR3 contains 12 residues. Germline V CDR1 and CDR2: MNHEY, SVGAGI. The CDR3 sequence is CASKAGLGEQYF. The CDR3, as DNA: TGTGCCAGCAAAGCGGGACTGGGCGAGCAGTACTTC.